This is a list of T cell receptor beta chains from one sample in a study of tumor T cells in aggressive B-cell lymphoma. Some clones are missing from TCRdb's copy, which holds only in-frame ones; the method was immunoSEQ multiplex PCR. The table shows 9,000 or so clones, with 80% to 90% occurring only once. Sequencing was carried out using tumor tissue. These TCRs come from an adult with diffuse large B cell lymphoma. CDR3s include the opening cysteine and the closing phenylalanine or tryptophan. D genes are given only for firm matches. Size values are once, few and many counts, or a class for expanded clones, and some rows have none.

TRBV7-6	TRBJ2-7	NA	14	TRBD2	CASSSTSGSYEQYF	TGTGCCAGCAGTTCTACTAGCGGATCCTACGAGCAGTACTTC
TRBV5-1	TRBJ1-5	NA	17	TRBD1	CASSPGLTGSSNQPQHF	TGCGCCAGCAGCCCGGGATTGACAGGGAGTAGCAATCAGCCCCAGCATTTT
TRBV4-1	TRBJ1-1	NA	18	NA	CASSQGGRDTRENTEAFF	TGCGCCAGCAGCCAAGGAGGCAGGGACACCCGAGAGAACACTGAAGCTTTCTTT
TRBV18	TRBJ2-7	NA	13	NA	CASSPLDNYEQYF	TGTGCCAGCTCCCCACTAGACAACTACGAGCAGTACTTC
TRBV19	TRBJ1-5	NA	15	NA	CASTSRGRGNQPQHF	TGTGCCAGTACCTCACGTGGCAGGGGTAATCAGCCCCAGCATTTT
TRBV4-1	TRBJ1-1	NA	15	NA	CASSQVQEVGTEAFF	TGCGCCAGCAGCCAGGTCCAGGAGGTGGGCACTGAAGCTTTCTTT
TRBV28	TRBJ1-1	NA	14	NA	CASSLGQMNTEAFF	TGTGCCAGCAGTTTAGGCCAAATGAACACTGAAGCTTTCTTT
TRBV7-8	TRBJ1-5	NA	13	NA	CASSLDRNQPQHF	TGTGCCAGCAGCTTAGACAGGAATCAGCCCCAGCATTTT
TRBV9	TRBJ2-3	NA	16	TRBD2	CASSLMGGGSTDTQYF	TGTGCCAGCAGCCTCATGGGGGGGGGTAGCACAGATACGCAGTATTTT
TRBV27	TRBJ2-2	NA	14	NA	CASSLTGGNGELFF	TGTGCCAGCAGTTTAACTGGAGGGAACGGGGAGCTGTTTTTT
TRBV29-1	TRBJ1-4	NA	13	NA	CSVTDSSAEKLFF	TGCAGCGTTACGGACAGTTCGGCCGAAAAACTGTTTTTT
TRBV10-3	TRBJ1-1	NA	13	NA	CAISASEGTEAFF	TGTGCCATCAGCGCCTCAGAGGGCACTGAAGCTTTCTTT
TRBV2	TRBJ1-5	NA	15	TRBD1	CASSIDRAGNQPQHF	TGTGCCAGCAGCATAGACAGGGCGGGCAATCAGCCCCAGCATTTT
TRBV6-5	TRBJ1-2	NA	13	NA	CATRRELNYGYTF	TGTGCCACCCGTAGGGAGTTAAACTATGGCTACACCTTC
TRBV7-9	TRBJ1-1	NA	14	NA	CASSLSRVGGEAFF	TGTGCCAGCAGCCTCTCCAGGGTCGGGGGGGAAGCTTTCTTT
TRBV5-6	TRBJ2-7	NA	17	TRBD2	CASSSTQGLGITYEQYF	TGTGCCAGCAGCTCGACACAGGGACTAGGTATCACCTACGAGCAGTACTTC
TRBV2	TRBJ2-7	NA	15	NA	CASGRAGSRTYEQYF	TGTGCCAGCGGAAGGGCAGGGTCCCGAACCTACGAGCAGTACTTC
TRBV13	TRBJ1-2	NA	12	TRBD1	CASSVDRNGYTF	TGTGCCAGCAGCGTGGACAGGAACGGCTACACCTTC
TRBV7-9	TRBJ1-5	NA	16	NA	CASSATTGNSDQPQHF	TGTGCCAGCAGCGCCACTACAGGGAATTCAGATCAGCCCCAGCATTTT
TRBV7-9	TRBJ2-5	once	16	TRBD2	CASSLSAGLLDGTQYF	TGTGCCAGCAGCTTATCAGCGGGGCTACTCGACGGGACCCAGTACTTC
TRBV6-1	TRBJ1-1	NA	12	NA	CASSAVNTEAFF	TGTGCCAGCAGCGCGGTGAACACTGAAGCTTTCTTT
TRBV28	TRBJ1-1	NA	14	NA	CASSFEVMNTEAFF	TGTGCCAGCAGTTTTGAGGTCATGAACACTGAAGCTTTCTTT
TRBV27	TRBJ1-1	NA	13	NA	CASSLAANTEAFF	TGTGCCAGCAGTTTAGCGGCGAACACTGAAGCTTTCTTT
TRBV6-1	TRBJ1-5	NA	14	NA	CASSGQMSNQPQHF	TGTGCCAGCAGTGGACAGATGAGCAATCAGCCCCAGCATTTT
TRBV7-6	TRBJ1-5	once	13	NA	CASSLTGNQPQHF	TGTGCCAGCAGCTTAACCGGTAATCAGCCCCAGCATTTT
TRBV27	TRBJ2-4	once	14	NA	CASKDRRGKNIQYF	TGTGCCAGCAAGGACAGGCGGGGCAAAAACATTCAGTACTTC
TRBV12-1	TRBJ1-2	once	16	NA	CASSCTQGNELRGYTF	TGTGCCAGCAGTTGTACACAGGGGAACGAATTAAGAGGCTACACCTTC
TRBV28	TRBJ2-7	NA	14	TRBD1	CASSQGQGVDEQYF	TGTGCCAGCAGCCAGGGACAGGGGGTAGACGAGCAGTACTTC
TRBV25-1	TRBJ1-2	NA	13	NA	CASSDPTGYGYTF	TGTGCCAGCAGTGACCCGACAGGCTATGGCTACACCTTC
TRBV4-1	TRBJ1-2	NA	14	NA	CASSHSTGDYGYTF	TGCGCCAGCAGCCACTCGACAGGAGACTATGGCTACACCTTC
TRBV27	TRBJ2-2	once	17	TRBD1	CASSRDRAIGNTGELFF	TGTGCCAGCAGTCGAGACAGGGCAATTGGGAACACCGGGGAGCTGTTTTTT
TRBV5-1	TRBJ2-7	NA	15	TRBD2	CASSRLAGSSYEQYF	TGCGCCAGTAGCCGTTTAGCGGGGAGCTCCTACGAGCAGTACTTC
TRBV4-1	TRBJ2-1	NA	15	NA	CASSQGGVTYNEQFF	TGCGCCAGCAGCCAAGGGGGGGTCACCTACAATGAGCAGTTCTTC
TRBV30	TRBJ1-1	NA	14	TRBD1	CAWSVKGANTEAFF	TGTGCCTGGAGTGTAAAGGGGGCGAACACTGAAGCTTTCTTT
TRBV7-2	TRBJ2-7	few	15	TRBD2	CASSLTSGGSGEQYF	TGTGCCAGCAGCTTAACTAGCGGGGGTTCCGGCGAGCAGTACTTC
TRBV27	TRBJ2-7	few	13	NA	CASSMTVTYEQYF	TGTGCCAGCAGCATGACAGTGACCTACGAGCAGTACTTC
TRBV29-1	TRBJ2-1	NA	11	NA	CSVVGGNEQFF	TGCAGCGTGGTCGGGGGAAATGAGCAGTTCTTC
TRBV6-1	TRBJ2-1	NA	14	NA	CASRDFSSYNEQFF	TGTGCCAGCAGGGACTTTTCTTCCTACAATGAGCAGTTCTTC